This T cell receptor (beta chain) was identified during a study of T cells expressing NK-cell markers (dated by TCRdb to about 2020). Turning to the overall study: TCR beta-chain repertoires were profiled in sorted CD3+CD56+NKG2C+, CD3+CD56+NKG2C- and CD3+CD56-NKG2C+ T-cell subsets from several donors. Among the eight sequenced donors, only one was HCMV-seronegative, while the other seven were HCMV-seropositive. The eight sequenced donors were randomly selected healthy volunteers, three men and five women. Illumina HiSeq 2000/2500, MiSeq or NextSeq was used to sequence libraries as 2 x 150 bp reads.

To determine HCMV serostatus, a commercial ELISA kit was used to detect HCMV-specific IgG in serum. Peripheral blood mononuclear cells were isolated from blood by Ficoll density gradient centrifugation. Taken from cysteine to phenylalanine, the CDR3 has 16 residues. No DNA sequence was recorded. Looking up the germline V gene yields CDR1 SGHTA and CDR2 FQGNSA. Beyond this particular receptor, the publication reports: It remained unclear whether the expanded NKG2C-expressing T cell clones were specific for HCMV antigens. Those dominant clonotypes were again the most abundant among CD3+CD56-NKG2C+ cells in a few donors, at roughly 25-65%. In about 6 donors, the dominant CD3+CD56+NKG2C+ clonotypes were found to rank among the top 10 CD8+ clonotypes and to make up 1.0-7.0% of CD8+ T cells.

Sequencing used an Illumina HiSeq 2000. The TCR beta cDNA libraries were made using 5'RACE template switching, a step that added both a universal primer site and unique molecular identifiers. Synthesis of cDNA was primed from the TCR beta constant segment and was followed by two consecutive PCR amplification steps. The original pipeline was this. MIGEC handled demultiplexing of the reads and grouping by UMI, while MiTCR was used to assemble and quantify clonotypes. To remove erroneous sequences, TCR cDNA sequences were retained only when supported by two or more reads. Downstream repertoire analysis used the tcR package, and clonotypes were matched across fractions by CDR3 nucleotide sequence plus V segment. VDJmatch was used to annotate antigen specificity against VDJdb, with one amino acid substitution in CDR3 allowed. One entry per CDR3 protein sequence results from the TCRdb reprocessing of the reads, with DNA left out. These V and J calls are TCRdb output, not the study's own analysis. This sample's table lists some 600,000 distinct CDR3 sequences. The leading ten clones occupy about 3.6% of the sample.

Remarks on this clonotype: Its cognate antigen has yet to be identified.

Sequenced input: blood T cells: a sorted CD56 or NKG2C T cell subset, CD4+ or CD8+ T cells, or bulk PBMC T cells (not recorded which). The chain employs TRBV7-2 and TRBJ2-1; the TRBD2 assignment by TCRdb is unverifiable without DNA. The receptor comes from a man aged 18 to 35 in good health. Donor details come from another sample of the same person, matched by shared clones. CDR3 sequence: CASSRLGLAGNNEQFF.